A single sample gave rise to the 26 T cell receptor beta chains below, sequenced in a study of cytomegalovirus exposure and HLA in healthy donors listed by TCRdb under 2017. The library was produced with the immunoSEQ multiplex PCR assay. TCRdb re-hosts the immuneACCESS table, in-frame sequences only. Its copies lack some clones; in the studies checked, an unresolved V gene accounts for under half of them, and the cause for the rest is not known. The table for this sample lists 95,000 to 150,000 clones; around nine tenths of them were counted only once. Jointly, the top ten make up about 1.9% of the sample. What was sequenced was PBMCs. These receptor sequences come from a woman aged 18-29 years in good health and CMV-seronegative.

The gene calls are TRBV6-5 and TRBJ2-5, with 7 bases identical to TRBD1. Germline values: CDR1 MNHEY, CDR2 SVGAGI. The CDR3 is made up of 14 amino acids. V shed 6 bases and J 5 bases; nucleotides not matched to a gene: 9. This chain's CDR3 is CASRRQGGRETQYF. The CDR3 bases are TGTGCCAGCAGGCGACAGGGTGGGCGGGAGACCCAGTACTTC.

In its sample, this clone was seen once. V usage is TRBV11-3 and J usage is TRBJ1-1; TRBD1 aligns across 7 bases. There are 12 residues in the CDR3. The J segment lost 11 bases and the V segment lost 7 bases, leaving 10 bases of the junction unmatched. Looked up from germline, CDR1 is SGHNT and CDR2 is YENEEA. The CDR3 protein is CASTKSTGRAFF. As DNA, the CDR3 is TGTGCCAGCACCAAATCGACAGGGAGGGCTTTCTTT.

The rearrangement joins TRBV14 to TRBJ1-2, with 7 positions matching TRBD1. Unmatched junction bases numbered 5, after V lost 1 base and J lost 3 bases. Looked up from germline, CDR1 is SGHDN and CDR2 is FVKESK. This CDR3 contains 15 residues. The CDR3 DNA reads as TGTGCCAGCAGCCAAGGACAGGGCGAATACTATGGCTACACCTTC. Protein sequence: CASSQGQGEYYGYTF.

This sequence joins TRBV4-3 and TRBJ2-5; D unresolved. Germline V CDR1 and CDR2: LGHNA, YSLEER. The CDR3 extends over 16 amino acids. V dropped 1 base and J dropped 1 base, with 13 bases sitting between them. The CDR3 protein is CASSQGAPGPQETQYF. CDR3 bases: TGCGCCAGCAGCCAAGGGGCCCCCGGCCCCCAAGAGACCCAGTACTTC.

This chain uses TRBV27 with TRBJ2-2; the match to TRBD1 covers 9 bases. The germline V gene has CDR1 MNHEY and CDR2 SMNVEV (reference sequence). CDR3 length: 18 amino acids. Trimming cost V 5 bases and J 1 base; bases outside gene matches: 11. CDR3 bases: TGTGCCAGCAGTCCCCACCCCGGGGACAGGGAGAACACCGGGGAGCTGTTTTTT. This translates into CASSPHPGDRENTGELFF.

This chain connects TRBV11-1 to TRBJ2-7, with 12 bases fitting TRBD1. The CDR3 spans 16 residues. Unmatched junction bases numbered 4, after V lost 0 bases and J lost 4 bases. From germline, CDR1 is SGHAT and CDR2 FQDESV (reference sequence). CDR3 loop: CASSLAGTGGSYEQYF. CDR3 DNA: TGTGCCAGCAGCTTAGCAGGGACAGGGGGCTCATACGAGCAGTACTTC. The whole variable domain, filled in from reference TRBV11-1 and TRBJ2-7, reads EAEVAQSPRYKITEKSQAVAFWCDPISGHATLYWYRQILGQGPELLVQFQDESVVDDSQLPKDRFSAERLKGVDSTLKIQPAELGDSAMYLCASSLAGTGGSYEQYFGPGTRLTVT.

The chain combines TRBV20-1 with TRBJ1-1, with D unclear. This CDR3 has 10 amino acids. CDR1 and CDR2 (germline): DFQATT, SNEGSKA (reference sequence). V was cut by 5 bases and J by 7 bases, with 8 bases left in between. This chain's CDR3 is CSAWRDEAFF. The CDR3 region has the DNA TGCAGTGCTTGGAGGGATGAAGCTTTCTTT.

The rearrangement links TRBV28 to TRBJ2-2; TRBD1 aligns across 9 bases. Germline V gene data show CDR1 as MDHEN and CDR2 as SYDVKM. The CDR3 is 15 residues long. V lost 4 bases to trimming and J lost 4 bases; unmatched junction nucleotides: 4. The chain's CDR3 is CASSWGTGRTGELFF. The CDR3, as DNA: TGTGCCAGCAGTTGGGGGACAGGGCGCACCGGGGAGCTGTTTTTT.

The gene calls are TRBV11-2 and TRBJ2-3; 7 bases fit TRBD2. CDR1 and CDR2 from the germline V gene are SGHAT and FQNNGV. J was trimmed by 4 bases and V by 4 bases; bases with no gene match: 11. The CDR3 runs 16 residues. CDR3 sequence reads: CASSWRGYARSDTQYF. CDR3 nucleotide sequence: TGTGCCAGCAGCTGGCGGGGGTATGCACGGTCAGATACGCAGTATTTT.

The chain has TRBV27 and TRBJ1-2; 10 bases agree with TRBD1. Unmatched junction bases numbered 9, after V lost 10 bases and J lost 4 bases. This CDR3 has 14 residues. Per the germline V gene, CDR1 is MNHEY and CDR2 is SMNVEV (reference sequence). The CDR3 coding sequence is TGTGCCACCCGACCGGGACAGGGGTTCTATGGCTACACCTTC. Translated, it gives CATRPGQGFYGYTF.

The chain combines TRBV25-1 with TRBJ1-2; tentatively, D is TRBD1 (6 bases). The V end was cut by 6 bases, the J end by 4 bases, with 15 bases between. The germline CDR1 and CDR2 sequences are MGHDK and SYGVNS. The CDR3 is 14 amino acids. CDR3 DNA sequence: TGTGCCAGCAGACAGGGAGGGGTCCCCTATGGCTACACCTTC. Residues: CASRQGGVPYGYTF.

V and J are TRBV5-1 and TRBJ2-1; TRBD2 matches at 13 bases. This CDR3 is 17 amino acids long. Trimming at V came to 7 bases and at J to 6 bases, leaving 13 bases not matched to a gene. CDR1 is SGHRS and CDR2 is YFSETQ in the germline V gene. The CDR3 DNA reads as TGCGCCAGCTCCTGGACTAGCGGGGGCCAGGGTGGCAATGAGCAGTTCTTC. This translates into CASSWTSGGQGGNEQFF.

The chain uses TRBV5-6 and TRBJ1-6, with D maybe TRBD1 (5 bases). The ends were cut back, 0 bases at V and 9 bases at J, with 13 bases in the middle. Germline values: CDR1 SGHDT, CDR2 YYEEEE. The CDR3 totals 15 residues. The CDR3 reads CASSLAKGIFSPLHF. The CDR3 nucleotides read TGTGCCAGCAGCTTGGCCAAGGGGATATTTTCACCCCTCCACTTT.

V gene TRBV9 combines with J gene TRBJ1-1; D is unresolved. Trimming left V 3 bases short and J 0 bases short, with 9 bases between. The CDR3 totals 14 residues. CDR1 and CDR2 (germline): SGDLS, YYNGEE. The CDR3 nucleotides are TGTGCCAGCAGCGCCTCGTATATGAACACTGAAGCTTTCTTT. It translates to CASSASYMNTEAFF.

About this clone: A junction end diverges from the germline sequence, so it may reflect a read error. V is TRBV18 and J is TRBJ1-1; D is unclear. Germline V lookup: CDR1 KGHSH, CDR2 LQKENI. The CDR3 runs to 13 residues. Here the CDR3 reads CASAELLNSEAFF. For the CDR3, the DNA is TGTGCCAGTGCCGAGCTACTGAACTCTGAAGCTTTCTTT.

This clone was seen a single time. The chain uses TRBV13 and TRBJ1-1, with TRBD1 matching 9 bases. V shed 4 bases, J shed 8 bases, and the junction held 5 bases outside the gene matches. The V gene's germline CDR1 is PRHDT and CDR2 FYEKMQ (reference sequence). This CDR3 is 13 amino acids long. In DNA, the CDR3 is TGTGCCAGCAGCTCCAGGACAGGGGAGGAAGCTTTCTTT. Its protein is CASSSRTGEEAFF.

The chain joins TRBV27 to TRBJ1-3; 8 positions agree with TRBD1. CDR3 length: 16 amino acids. V was clipped by 6 bases and J by 4 bases; unmatched bases: 11. Germline V gene lookup returns CDR1 MNHEY and CDR2 SMNVEV (reference sequence). The CDR3 DNA reads TGTGCCAGCAGCCCTGGACAGGGTGGTATGGGAAACACCATATATTTT. Residues: CASSPGQGGMGNTIYF.

The chain joins TRBV6-5 to TRBJ2-7, with TRBD1 as a possible D gene (5 bases). Germline V CDR1 and CDR2: MNHEY, SVGAGI. The CDR3 totals 14 residues. V dropped 2 bases and J dropped 11 bases, with 19 bases sitting between them. CDR3 amino acids: CASSYKERQFGEYF. The CDR3 bases are TGTGCCAGCAGTTACAAAGAGAGACAGTTCGGCGAGTACTTC.

This chain links TRBV5-6 with TRBJ2-1; D possibly corresponds to TRBD2 (7 bases). The CDR3 covers 16 residues. The germline CDR1 and CDR2 sequences are SGHDT and YYEEEE. V was cut by 0 bases and J by 8 bases, with 18 bases left in between. The DNA of the CDR3 is TGTGCCAGCAGCTTGGCCTGGTGGGGGGGCGGGGATGAGCAGTTCTTC. Residues: CASSLAWWGGGDEQFF.

This rearrangement joins TRBV5-1 to TRBJ2-1; TRBD1 matches 8 bases. The germline V gene has CDR1 SGHRS and CDR2 YFSETQ. The CDR3 is made up of 15 amino acids. V lost 3 bases to trimming and J lost 5 bases; unmatched junction nucleotides: 7. The CDR3 coding sequence is TGCGCCAGCAGCTATCAGGGGGCTAGGGACAATGAGCAGTTCTTC. Protein product: CASSYQGARDNEQFF.

V usage is TRBV4-2 and J usage is TRBJ1-1, with TRBD1 matching 9 bases. Germline V gene sequence: CDR1 LGHNA, CDR2 YNFKEQ. The CDR3 is 15 residues long. V shed 2 bases, J shed 1 base, and the junction held 2 bases outside the gene matches. The CDR3 is CASSQNRGQNTEAFF. The DNA of the CDR3 is TGTGCCAGCAGCCAAAACAGGGGGCAGAACACTGAAGCTTTCTTT.

The chain links TRBV5-6 to TRBJ2-5; 11 nucleotides align to TRBD2. Per the germline V gene, CDR1 is SGHDT and CDR2 is YYEEEE. Losses at the gene ends were 2 bases for V and 5 bases for J; bases not matched to a gene: 11. The CDR3 is made up of 17 amino acids. As DNA, the CDR3 is TGTGCCAGCAGCTTACCAACAGGAAGGACTAGCGGGGAGACCCAGTACTTC. This gives the protein CASSLPTGRTSGETQYF.

The chain has TRBV6-1 and TRBJ2-2, with TRBD1 matching 11 bases. The CDR3 is made up of 15 amino acids. The germline CDR1 and CDR2 sequences are MNHNS and SASEGT. V trimming: 2 bases; J trimming: 6 bases; junction bases outside the gene matches: 2. The CDR3 here is CASSEWTGGPGELFF. The CDR3 nucleotides are TGTGCCAGCAGTGAATGGACAGGGGGCCCCGGGGAGCTGTTTTTT.

The genes are TRBV15 and TRBJ2-1; 11 nucleotides match TRBD2. Germline CDR1 LNHNV, CDR2 YYDKDF (reference sequence). This CDR3 contains 16 residues. The trim removed 3 bases at V and 6 bases at J, leaving 7 bases unmatched. The CDR3 bases are TGTGCCACCAGCAGTGGTAATAGCGGGGGGGCCAATGAGCAGTTCTTC. The encoded protein is CATSSGNSGGANEQFF.

This chain uses TRBV6-1 with TRBJ2-7; 9 bases agree with TRBD1. Unmatched junction bases numbered 8, after V lost 2 bases and J lost 3 bases. The CDR3 loop spans 16 amino acids. Germline V gene sequence: CDR1 MNHNS, CDR2 SASEGT. The CDR3 loop reads CASSELTGGIGYEQYF. CDR3 DNA: TGTGCCAGCAGTGAATTGACAGGGGGAATAGGCTACGAGCAGTACTTC.

This chain uses TRBV5-4 with TRBJ2-1; 8 nucleotides agree with TRBD2. Trimming took 0 bases from V and 2 from J; bases not matched to a gene: 7. Germline CDR1 SGHNT, CDR2 YYREEE (reference sequence). The CDR3 has 17 amino acids. The CDR3 protein is CASSLEVGAGAYNEQFF. The CDR3 DNA is TGTGCCAGCAGCTTGGAAGTAGGAGCGGGGGCCTACAATGAGCAGTTCTTC.